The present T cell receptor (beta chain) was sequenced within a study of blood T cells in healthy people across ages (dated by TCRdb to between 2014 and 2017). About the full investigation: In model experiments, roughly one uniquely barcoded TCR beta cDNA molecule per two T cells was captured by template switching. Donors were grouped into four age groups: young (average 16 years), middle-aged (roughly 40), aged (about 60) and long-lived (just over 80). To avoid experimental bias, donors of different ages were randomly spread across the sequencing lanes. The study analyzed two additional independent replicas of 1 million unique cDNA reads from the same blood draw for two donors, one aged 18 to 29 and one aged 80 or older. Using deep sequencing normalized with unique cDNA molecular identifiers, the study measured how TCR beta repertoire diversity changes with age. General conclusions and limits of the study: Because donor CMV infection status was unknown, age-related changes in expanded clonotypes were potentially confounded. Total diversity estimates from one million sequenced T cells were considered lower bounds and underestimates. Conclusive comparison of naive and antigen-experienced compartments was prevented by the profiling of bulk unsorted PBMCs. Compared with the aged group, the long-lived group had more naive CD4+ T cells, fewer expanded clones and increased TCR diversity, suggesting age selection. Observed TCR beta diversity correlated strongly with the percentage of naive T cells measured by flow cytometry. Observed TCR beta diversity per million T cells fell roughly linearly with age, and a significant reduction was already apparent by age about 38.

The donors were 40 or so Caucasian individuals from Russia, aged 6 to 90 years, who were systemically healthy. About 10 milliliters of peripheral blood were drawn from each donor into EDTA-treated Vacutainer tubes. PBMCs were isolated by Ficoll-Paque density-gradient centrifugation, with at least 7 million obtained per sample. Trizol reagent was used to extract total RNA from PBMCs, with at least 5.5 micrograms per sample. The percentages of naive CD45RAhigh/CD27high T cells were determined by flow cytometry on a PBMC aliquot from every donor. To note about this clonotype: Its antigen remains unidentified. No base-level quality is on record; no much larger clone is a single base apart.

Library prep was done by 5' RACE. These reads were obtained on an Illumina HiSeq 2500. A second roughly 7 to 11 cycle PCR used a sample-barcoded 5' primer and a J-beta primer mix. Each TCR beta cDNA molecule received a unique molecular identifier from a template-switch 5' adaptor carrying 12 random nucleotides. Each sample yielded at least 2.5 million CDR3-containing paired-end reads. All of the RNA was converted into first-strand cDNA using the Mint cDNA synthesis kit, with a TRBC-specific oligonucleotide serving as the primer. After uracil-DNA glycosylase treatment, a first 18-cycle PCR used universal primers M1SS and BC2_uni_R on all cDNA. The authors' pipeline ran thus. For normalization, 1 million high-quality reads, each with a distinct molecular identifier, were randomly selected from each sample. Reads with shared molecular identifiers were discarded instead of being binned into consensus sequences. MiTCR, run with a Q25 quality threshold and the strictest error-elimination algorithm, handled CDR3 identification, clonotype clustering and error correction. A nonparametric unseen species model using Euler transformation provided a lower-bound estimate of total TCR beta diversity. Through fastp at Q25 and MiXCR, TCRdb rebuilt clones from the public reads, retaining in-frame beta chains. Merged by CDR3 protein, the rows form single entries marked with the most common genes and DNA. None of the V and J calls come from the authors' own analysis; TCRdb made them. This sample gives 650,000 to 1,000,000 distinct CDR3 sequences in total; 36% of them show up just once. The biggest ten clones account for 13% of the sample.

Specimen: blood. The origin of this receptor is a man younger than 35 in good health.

The CDR3 in this case is CASSQSGGLAGFEQYF. The nucleotide sequence is given as TGCGCCAGCAGCCAGAGCGGGGGACTAGCGGGGTTCGAGCAGTACTTC. The V gene is TRBV4-3 and the J gene is TRBJ2-7; TRBD2 aligns with 13 central bases. From the germline V gene, CDR1 is LGHNA and CDR2 is YSLEER. Here V drops 3 bases and J drops 6 bases, and the junction holds 8 bases not matched to any gene. The cysteine opens and the phenylalanine closes a CDR3 of 16 amino acids. The read is trimmed to its CDR3 DNA, 48 bases read in frame from base 1.